The 20 T cell receptor beta chains below all came from one sample that was sequenced in a study of regulatory T cells in long-lasting Graves disease. Both iRepertoire HTBI primers and Arm-PCR of CDR3 regions were used to build the TCR beta libraries. TCRdb itself ran the multiplex PCR reads through MiXCR, one entry per CDR3 protein. The sample holds almost 450,000 distinct CDR3 sequences; about a sixth are singletons and the top ten take approximately 12%. Time point indicated: newly diagnosed GD, antithyroid drugs for less than 3 months. After RNA was extracted from PBMCs, the TCR library was made from it. This sample also belongs to another study, concerning T cells in Graves' hyperthyroidism and ophthalmopathy.

The sample consisted of peripheral blood mononuclear cells (PBMCs), taken at new diagnosis, from a patient treated with antithyroid drugs. The receptor source for this set is a woman aged 25 to 39 with Graves disease.

The CDR3 protein is CASSQDLGGGRETQYF. The CDR3 DNA sequence: TGTGCCAGCAGCCAAGATTTGGGGGGAGGTAGAGAGACCCAGTACTTC. The V gene is TRBV4-2, the J gene TRBJ2-5, with a weak D call TRBD2 (6 bases). CDR3 length: 16 residues. The V and J ends lost 0 bases and 4 bases respectively, with 15 bases between them. Germline V gene lookup returns CDR1 LGHNA and CDR2 YNFKEQ.

This clonotype was detected ten times or more. The CDR3 loop reads CASSSSGRAADTQYF. The CDR3 DNA reads TGTGCCAGCAGTAGCAGCGGGAGGGCCGCTGATACGCAGTATTTT. This chain joins TRBV12-3 or TRBV12-4 and TRBJ2-3, with TRBD2 matching 10 bases. The junction had 8 bases not matched to a gene; V was cut back by 5 bases and J by 6 bases. The CDR3 length is 15 residues.

The chain is built from TRBV11-2 and TRBJ1-5; D is unclear. The CDR3 length is 12 residues. Germline V gene sequence: CDR1 SGHAT, CDR2 FQNNGV. V lost 8 bases and J 12 bases, leaving 17 bases between the germline ends. CDR3 sequence reads: CASSGGSRLQHF. The CDR3 DNA sequence: TGTGCCAGCTCGGGCGGGTCCCGGCTCCAGCATTTT.

There are many counts of this clonotype. J is TRBJ2-7 and V is TRBV11-2; D may match TRBD1 or TRBD2 (5 bases each). This CDR3 is 15 amino acids long. Trimming cost V 0 bases and J 5 bases, with 14 bases left between them. In germline, CDR1 is SGHAT, CDR2 FQNNGV. The CDR3, as DNA: TGTGCCAGCAGCTTAGAGCCGGGACGCTTGAACGAGCAGTACTTC. It codes for CASSLEPGRLNEQYF. The full variable domain, with the rest looked up from reference TRBV11-2 and TRBJ2-7, is EAGVAQSPRYKIIEKRQSVAFWCNPISGHATLYWYQQILGQGPKLLIQFQNNGVVDDSQLPKDRFSAERLKGVDSTLKIQPAKLEDSAVYLCASSLEPGRLNEQYFGPGTRLTVT.

This clonotype was picked up a small number of times. A much larger clone is a single base away; this may be a read error. The CDR3 does not end in the conserved phenylalanine or tryptophan, so this is likely a read error. The chain is built from TRBV7-2 and TRBJ2-7, with D uncertain. The CDR3 extends over 15 amino acids. Trimming stripped 0 bases from V and 2 bases from J, with 11 bases between. The germline gives CDR1 SGHTA, CDR2 FQGNSA. Written as DNA, the CDR3 is TGTGCCAGCAGCTTAGCGCTAGATGGAGCCTACGAGCAGTACTCC. Residues: CASSLALDGAYEQYS.

The V and J genes are TRBV29-1 and TRBJ2-2; D not certain. Trimming took 0 bases from V and 2 from J, leaving 10 bases between them. CDR3 length: 15 residues. The germline gives CDR1 SQVTM, CDR2 ANQGSEA. The CDR3 loop reads CSVEELGLNTGELFF. The CDR3, as DNA: TGCAGCGTTGAAGAACTTGGGTTAAACACCGGGGAGCTGTTTTTT.

This chain links TRBV28 with TRBJ2-3, with D tentatively TRBD2 (6 bases). Trimming took 9 bases from V and 2 from J, leaving 9 bases between them. The CDR3 loop spans 12 amino acids. Germline V gives CDR1 MDHEN, CDR2 SYDVKM. The CDR3: CASAGITDTQYF. The CDR3 DNA is TGTGCCAGTGCGGGAATCACAGATACGCAGTATTTT.

The sample holds many counts of this clonotype. The rearrangement joins TRBV30 to TRBJ1-2, with 9 bases lining up with TRBD1. The junction had 13 bases not matched to a gene; V was cut back by 3 bases and J by 5 bases. This CDR3 is 16 amino acids long. CDR1 and CDR2 from the germline V gene are GTSNPN and SVGIG (reference sequence). Here the CDR3 reads CAWRIFPGQGWYGYTF. The CDR3 nucleotides read TGTGCCTGGAGGATCTTTCCGGGACAGGGCTGGTATGGCTACACCTTC.

On this clonotype: Possible read error: a much larger clone is one base away. Here the CDR3 reads CASSLGPFNGQYF. CDR3 nucleotides: TGTGCCAGCAGCTTAGGGCCTTTTAACGGGCAGTACTTC. The V call is TRBV11-3, the J call TRBJ2-7; no definite D call. The CDR3 is 13 residues long. Looked up from germline, CDR1 is SGHNT and CDR2 is YENEEA. Trimming cost V 1 base and J 9 bases, with 13 bases left between them.

A few counts support this clonotype. This chain joins TRBV24-1 and TRBJ2-3, with 7 positions matching TRBD2. V trimming: 5 bases; J trimming: 2 bases; junction bases outside the gene matches: 9. Germline V CDR1 and CDR2: KGHDR, SFDVKD. The CDR3 runs to 16 residues. CDR3 nucleotide sequence: TGTGCCACCAGTGTGGGGACTACCGGGCTCACAGATACGCAGTATTTT. Its translation is CATSVGTTGLTDTQYF.

The table lists this clonotype with many counts. V usage is TRBV12-3 or TRBV12-4 and J usage is TRBJ2-2, with D possibly TRBD1 on 5 matching bases. V gave up 2 bases and J gave up 0 bases, with 7 bases separating them. This CDR3 has 15 amino acids. The chain's CDR3 is CASSLPGSNTGELFF. The CDR3 DNA follows: TGTGCCAGCAGTTTACCAGGGTCGAACACCGGGGAGCTGTTTTTT.

This clonotype was counted at least ten times. The gene calls are TRBV24-1 and TRBJ1-1, with 7 positions matching TRBD1. Looked up from germline, CDR1 is KGHDR and CDR2 is SFDVKD. V lost 2 bases, J lost 10 bases, and 9 bases stayed unmatched. The CDR3 has 14 amino acids. CDR3 loop: CATSDSLDRSGAFF. The CDR3 coding sequence is TGTGCCACCAGTGATTCCCTGGACAGGAGCGGAGCTTTCTTT.

This clonotype has at least ten counts. This rearrangement joins TRBV7-2 to TRBJ2-7; D is ambiguous. CDR1 SGHTA and CDR2 FQGNSA come from the germline V gene. V lost 1 base and J 3 bases, leaving 7 bases between the germline ends. This CDR3 comprises 13 residues. The CDR3 DNA is TGTGCCAGCAGCTTAGTGGGCAACTACGAGCAGTACTTC. It specifies CASSLVGNYEQYF.

The table lists this clonotype with a count of one. With a much larger clone just one base away, this may be a read error. The chain couples TRBV4-1 to TRBJ2-5; 10 nucleotides line up with TRBD2. CDR3 length: 17 residues. J lost 11 bases, V lost 4 bases, and 19 bases had no gene match. Germline assignment: CDR1 MGHRA and CDR2 YSYEKL. Here the CDR3 reads CASSPPSGRAQYNEQYF. In DNA, the CDR3 is TGCGCCAGCAGCCCACCGAGCGGGAGGGCCCAGTACAATGAGCAGTACTTC.

The chain has TRBV18 and TRBJ2-1, with D perhaps TRBD1 (6 bases). The assigned J gene may be wrong: the sequence end matches TRBJ2-5 better. Germline V lookup: CDR1 KGHSH, CDR2 LQKENI. CDR3 size: 15 residues. CDR3 loop: CASSPRGRGTETQYF. As DNA, the CDR3 is TGTGCCAGCTCCCCCCGGGGCAGGGGTACGGAGACCCAGTACTTC.

This clonotype was counted only a few times. A read error is likely, as this CDR3 ends without the conserved phenylalanine or tryptophan. No DNA is shown, since the ends of the CDR3 on it are uncertain; the CDR3 is the one TCRdb lists. The chain combines TRBV28 with TRBJ2-1; TRBD1, the D gene given by the table, was not confirmed from the DNA. Germline CDR1 is MDHEN and CDR2 is SYDVKM. The CDR3 numbers 12 amino acids, ends counted. The chain's CDR3 is CASSLRGTGPIV.

This clonotype has at least ten counts. This sequence joins TRBV2 and TRBJ1-5; D perhaps matches TRBD1 (6 bases). This CDR3 has 14 residues. Trimming shortened V by 4 bases and J by 10 bases, and 17 bases separated the two germline ends. Germline V lookup: CDR1 SNHLY, CDR2 FYNNEI. The chain's CDR3 is CASSVRQAISPQHF. The DNA for the CDR3 is TGTGCCAGCAGTGTAAGACAGGCAATCAGCCCCCAGCATTTT.

This clonotype was picked up many times. The CDR3 coding sequence is TGTGCCAGCAGACGGACTAGCGGGAGTATCTACGAGCAGTACTTC. Its protein product is CASRRTSGSIYEQYF. The V and J genes are TRBV2 and TRBJ2-7; 13 nucleotides line up with TRBD2. The germline V gene has CDR1 SNHLY and CDR2 FYNNEI. The CDR3 loop spans 15 amino acids. With V trimmed by 6 bases and J by 3 bases, 5 bases remained unmatched.

This chain uses TRBV4-2 with TRBJ2-7; D unresolved. Germline CDR1 LGHNA, CDR2 YNFKEQ. The CDR3 length is 13 residues. Trimming cost V 1 base and J 1 base, with 5 bases left between them. CDR3 sequence reads: CASSQGPSYEQYF. CDR3 in DNA: TGTGCCAGCAGCCAAGGCCCGTCCTACGAGCAGTACTTC.

This clonotype was seen many times. The chain employs TRBV12-3 or TRBV12-4 and TRBJ2-7, with D tentatively TRBD1 (5 bases). Deletions cut 6 bases from V and 4 bases from J, with 40 bases between. The CDR3 extends over 22 amino acids. The CDR3 sequence is CASRTNDPRTDKGHPGNYEQYF. In DNA form, the CDR3 reads TGTGCCAGCAGAACAAACGATCCCCGGACGGATAAGGGGCACCCGGGTAATTACGAGCAGTACTTC.